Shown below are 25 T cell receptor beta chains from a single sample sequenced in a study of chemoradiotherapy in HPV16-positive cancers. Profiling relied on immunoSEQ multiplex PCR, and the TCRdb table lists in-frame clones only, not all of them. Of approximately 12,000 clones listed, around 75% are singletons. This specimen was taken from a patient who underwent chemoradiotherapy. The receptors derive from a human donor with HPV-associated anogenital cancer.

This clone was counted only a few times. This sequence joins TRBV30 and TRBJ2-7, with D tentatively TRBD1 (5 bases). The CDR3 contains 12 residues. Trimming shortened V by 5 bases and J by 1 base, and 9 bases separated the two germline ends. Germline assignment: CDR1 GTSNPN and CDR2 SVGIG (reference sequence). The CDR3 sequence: CAWDDRSYEQYF. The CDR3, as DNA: TGTGCCTGGGATGACAGATCCTACGAGCAGTACTTC.

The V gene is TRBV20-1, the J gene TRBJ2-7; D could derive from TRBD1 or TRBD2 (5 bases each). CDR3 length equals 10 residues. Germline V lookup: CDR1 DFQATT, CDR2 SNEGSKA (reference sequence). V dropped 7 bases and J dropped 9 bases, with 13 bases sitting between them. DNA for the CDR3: TGCAGTGTGGCGAGTGGGGGGCAGTACTTC. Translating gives CSVASGGQYF.

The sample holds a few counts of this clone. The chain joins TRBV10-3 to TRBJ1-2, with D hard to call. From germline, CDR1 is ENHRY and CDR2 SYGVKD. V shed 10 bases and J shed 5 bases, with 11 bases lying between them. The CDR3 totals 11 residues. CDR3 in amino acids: CATRQEYGYTF. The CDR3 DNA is TGTGCCACACGGCAGGAGTATGGCTACACCTTC.

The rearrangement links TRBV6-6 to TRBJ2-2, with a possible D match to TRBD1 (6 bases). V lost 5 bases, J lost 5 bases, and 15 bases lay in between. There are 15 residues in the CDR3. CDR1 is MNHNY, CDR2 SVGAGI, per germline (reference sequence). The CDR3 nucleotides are TGTGCCAGCAGTCCCGCCGAACAGGGTACCGGGGAGCTGTTTTTT. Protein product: CASSPAEQGTGELFF.

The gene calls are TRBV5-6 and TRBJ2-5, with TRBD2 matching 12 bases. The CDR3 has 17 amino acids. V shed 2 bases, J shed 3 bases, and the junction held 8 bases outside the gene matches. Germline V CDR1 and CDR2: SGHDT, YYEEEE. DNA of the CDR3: TGTGCCAGCAGCTTCCGGCTGACTAGCGGGAGAAAAGAGACCCAGTACTTC. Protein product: CASSFRLTSGRKETQYF.

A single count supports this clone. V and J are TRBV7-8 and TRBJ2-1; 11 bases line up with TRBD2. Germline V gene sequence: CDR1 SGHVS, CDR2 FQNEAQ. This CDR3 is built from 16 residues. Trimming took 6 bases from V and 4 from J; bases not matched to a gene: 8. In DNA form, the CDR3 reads TGTGCCAGCAGTCCTACCGGGACTAGCGGTTACAATGAGCAGTTCTTC. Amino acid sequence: CASSPTGTSGYNEQFF.

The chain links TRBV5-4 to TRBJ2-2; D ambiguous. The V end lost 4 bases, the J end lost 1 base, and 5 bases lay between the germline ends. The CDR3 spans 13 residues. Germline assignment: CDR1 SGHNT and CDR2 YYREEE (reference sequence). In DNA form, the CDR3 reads TGTGCCAGCAGCGGGAAGAACACCGGGGAGCTGTTTTTT. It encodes CASSGKNTGELFF.

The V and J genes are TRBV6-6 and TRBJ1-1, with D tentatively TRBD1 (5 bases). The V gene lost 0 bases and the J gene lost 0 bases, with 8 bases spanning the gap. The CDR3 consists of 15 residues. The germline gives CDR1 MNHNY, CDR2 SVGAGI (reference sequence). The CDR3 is CASSYSGGLNTEAFF. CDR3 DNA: TGTGCCAGCAGTTACTCGGGGGGTCTGAACACTGAAGCTTTCTTT.

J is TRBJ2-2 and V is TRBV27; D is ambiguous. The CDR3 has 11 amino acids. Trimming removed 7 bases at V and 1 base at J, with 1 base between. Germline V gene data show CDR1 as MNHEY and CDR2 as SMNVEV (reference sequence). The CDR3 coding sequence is TGTGCCAGCAAGAACACCGGGGAGCTGTTTTTT. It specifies CASKNTGELFF.

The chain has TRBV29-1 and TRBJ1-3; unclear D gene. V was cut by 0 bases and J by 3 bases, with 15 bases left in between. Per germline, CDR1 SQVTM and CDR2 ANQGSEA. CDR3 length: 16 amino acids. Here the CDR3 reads CSVEEPGPLRGNTIYF. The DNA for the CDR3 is TGCAGCGTTGAAGAACCGGGCCCCCTCCGTGGAAACACCATATATTTT.

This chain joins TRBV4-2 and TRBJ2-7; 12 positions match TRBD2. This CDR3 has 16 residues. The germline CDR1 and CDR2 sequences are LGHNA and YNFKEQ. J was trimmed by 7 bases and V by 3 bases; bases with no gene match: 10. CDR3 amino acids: CASSQATSGRIWEQYF. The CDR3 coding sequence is TGTGCCAGCAGCCAGGCGACTAGCGGGAGAATCTGGGAGCAGTACTTC.

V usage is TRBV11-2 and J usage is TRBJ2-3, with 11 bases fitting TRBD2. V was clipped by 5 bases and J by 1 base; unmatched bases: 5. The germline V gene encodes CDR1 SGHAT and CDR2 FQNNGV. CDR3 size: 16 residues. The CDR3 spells CASSTSTSGGTDTQYF. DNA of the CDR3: TGTGCCAGCAGCACCTCGACTAGCGGGGGCACAGATACGCAGTATTTT.

The chain's CDR3 is CASSPEGGSYNEQFF. The CDR3 DNA reads TGTGCCAGCAGTCCGGAGGGGGGCTCCTACAATGAGCAGTTCTTC. The genes are TRBV6-4 and TRBJ2-1, with D possibly being TRBD1 or TRBD2 (6 bases each). V lost 5 bases and J 0 bases, leaving 11 bases between the germline ends. The CDR3 extends over 15 amino acids. Germline CDR1 MRHNA, CDR2 SNTAGT.

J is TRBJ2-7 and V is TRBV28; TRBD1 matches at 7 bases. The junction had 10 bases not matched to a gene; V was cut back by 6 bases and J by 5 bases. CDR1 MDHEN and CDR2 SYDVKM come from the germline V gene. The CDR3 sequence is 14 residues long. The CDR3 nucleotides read TGTGCCAGCAGCACTGGACAGGCAGGCAACGAGCAGTACTTC. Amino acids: CASSTGQAGNEQYF.

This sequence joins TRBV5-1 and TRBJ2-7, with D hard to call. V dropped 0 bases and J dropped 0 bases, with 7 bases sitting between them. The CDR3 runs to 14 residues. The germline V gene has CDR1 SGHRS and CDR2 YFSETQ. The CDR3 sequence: CASSLDGPSYEQYF. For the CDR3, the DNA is TGCGCCAGCAGCTTGGATGGGCCCTCCTACGAGCAGTACTTC.

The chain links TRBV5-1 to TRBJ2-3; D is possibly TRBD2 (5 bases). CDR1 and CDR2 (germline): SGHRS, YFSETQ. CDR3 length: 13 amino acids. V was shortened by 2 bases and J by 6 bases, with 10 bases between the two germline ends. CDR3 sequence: CASSFLEGDTQYF. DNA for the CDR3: TGCGCCAGCAGCTTTCTAGAGGGTGATACGCAGTATTTT.

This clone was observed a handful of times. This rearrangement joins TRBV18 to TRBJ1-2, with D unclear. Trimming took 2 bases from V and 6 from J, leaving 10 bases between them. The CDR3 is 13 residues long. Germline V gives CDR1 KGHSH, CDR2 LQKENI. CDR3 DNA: TGTGCCAGCTCACCAAACGGACGCAATGGCTACACCTTC. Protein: CASSPNGRNGYTF.

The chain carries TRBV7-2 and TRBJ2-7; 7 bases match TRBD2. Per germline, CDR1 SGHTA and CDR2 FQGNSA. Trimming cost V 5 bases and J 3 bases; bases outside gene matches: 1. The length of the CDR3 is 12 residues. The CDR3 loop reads CASSRTSYEQYF. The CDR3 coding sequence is TGTGCCAGCAGCCGGACTAGCTACGAGCAGTACTTC. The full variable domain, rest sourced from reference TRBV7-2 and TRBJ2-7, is GAGVSQSPSNKVTEKGKDVELRCDPISGHTALYWYRQSLGQGLEFLIYFQGNSAPDKSGLPSDRFSAERTGGSVSTLTIQRTQQEDSAVYLCASSRTSYEQYFGPGTRLTVT.

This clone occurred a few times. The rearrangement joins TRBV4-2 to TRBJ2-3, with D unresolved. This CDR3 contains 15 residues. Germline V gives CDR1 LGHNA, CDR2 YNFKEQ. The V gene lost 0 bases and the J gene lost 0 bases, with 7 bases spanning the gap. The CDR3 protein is CASSQELASTDTQYF. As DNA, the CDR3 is TGTGCCAGCAGCCAAGAACTTGCGAGCACAGATACGCAGTATTTT.

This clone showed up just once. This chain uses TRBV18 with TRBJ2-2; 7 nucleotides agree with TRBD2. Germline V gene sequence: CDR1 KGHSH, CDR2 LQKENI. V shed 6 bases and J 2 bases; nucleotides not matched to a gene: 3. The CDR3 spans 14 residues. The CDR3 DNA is TGTGCCAGCTCGAGGACTAGTAACACCGGGGAGCTGTTTTTT. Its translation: CASSRTSNTGELFF.

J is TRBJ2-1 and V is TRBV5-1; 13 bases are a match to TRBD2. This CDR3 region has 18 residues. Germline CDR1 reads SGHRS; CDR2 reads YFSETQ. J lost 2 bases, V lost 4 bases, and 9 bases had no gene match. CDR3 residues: CASSPGLAGSFTYNEQFF. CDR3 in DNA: TGCGCCAGCAGCCCGGGACTAGCGGGATCCTTCACCTACAATGAGCAGTTCTTC.

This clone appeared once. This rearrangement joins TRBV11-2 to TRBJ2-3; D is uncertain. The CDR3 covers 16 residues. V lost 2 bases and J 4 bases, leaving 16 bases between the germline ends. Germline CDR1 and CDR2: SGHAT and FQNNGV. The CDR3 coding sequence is TGTGCCAGCAGCTTAAAAAGACCCAACCCCCCAGATACGCAGTATTTT. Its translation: CASSLKRPNPPDTQYF. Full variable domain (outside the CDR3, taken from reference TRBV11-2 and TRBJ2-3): EAGVAQSPRYKIIEKRQSVAFWCNPISGHATLYWYQQILGQGPKLLIQFQNNGVVDDSQLPKDRFSAERLKGVDSTLKIQPAKLEDSAVYLCASSLKRPNPPDTQYFGPGTRLTVL.

DNA for the CDR3: TGTGCCAGCAGTTTATCTTACGGGTCGGGTGAAGCTTTCTTT. Its translation: CASSLSYGSGEAFF. V is TRBV28 and J is TRBJ1-1; D ambiguous. This CDR3 comprises 14 residues. Trimming took 1 base from V and 7 from J, leaving 13 bases between them. The germline gives CDR1 MDHEN, CDR2 SYDVKM. Together with reference TRBV28 and TRBJ1-1, the CDR3 gives the full variable domain: DVKVTQSSRYLVKRTGEKVFLECVQDMDHENMFWYRQDPGLGLRLIYFSYDVKMKEKGDIPEGYSVSREKKERFSLILESASTNQTSMYLCASSLSYGSGEAFFGQGTRLTVV.

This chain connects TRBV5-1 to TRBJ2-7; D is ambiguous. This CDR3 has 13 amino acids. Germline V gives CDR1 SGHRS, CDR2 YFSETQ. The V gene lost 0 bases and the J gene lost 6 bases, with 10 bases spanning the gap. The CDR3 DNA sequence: TGCGCCAGCAGCTTGGCGCTTTGGTCCGAGCAGTACTTC. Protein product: CASSLALWSEQYF.

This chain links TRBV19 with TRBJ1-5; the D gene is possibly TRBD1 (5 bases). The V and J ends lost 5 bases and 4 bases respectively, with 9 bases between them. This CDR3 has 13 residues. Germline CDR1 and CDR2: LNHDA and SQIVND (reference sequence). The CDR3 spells CASSPRVNQPQHF. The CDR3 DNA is TGTGCCAGTAGTCCCAGGGTTAATCAGCCCCAGCATTTT.